The next 8 T cell receptor beta chains were all read from a single sample in a study of T cell changes during pregnancy in multiple sclerosis. Libraries were prepared by immunoSEQ multiplex PCR; TCRdb keeps only in-frame clonotypes and omits some of them. Of some 40,000 clones listed, roughly nine tenths are singletons. The material sequenced was CD4+ T cells from peripheral blood mononuclear cells, taken in the first trimester of pregnancy. The receptors shown here come from a female donor with multiple sclerosis, enrolled in a pregnancy study.

The chain is built from TRBV5-4 and TRBJ2-4, with 9 bases that match TRBD2. The junction had 6 bases not matched to a gene; V was cut back by 0 bases and J by 8 bases. The CDR3 length is 15 residues. Germline-derived CDR1 and CDR2 are SGHNT and YYREEE (reference sequence). The CDR3 here is CASSLVAGDAYIQYF. CDR3 in DNA: TGTGCCAGCAGCTTGGTAGCGGGAGACGCTTACATTCAGTACTTC.

This sequence joins TRBV15 and TRBJ2-1; TRBD2 is a possible D gene (5 bases). Trimming stripped 3 bases from V and 8 bases from J, with 17 bases between. Germline V CDR1 and CDR2: LNHNV, YYDKDF (reference sequence). This CDR3 is 15 amino acids long. CDR3 coding DNA: TGTGCCACCAGCAGGAGGGCACTAGGCCGCGATGAGCAGTTCTTC. This sequence encodes CATSRRALGRDEQFF.

CDR3 residues: CASSLEGQGYGYTF. The CDR3 DNA follows: TGTGCCAGCAGCTTAGAGGGACAGGGGTATGGCTACACCTTC. The J gene is TRBJ1-2, the V gene TRBV7-2; 10 bases match TRBD1. The CDR3 is 14 amino acids. CDR1 is SGHTA and CDR2 is FQGNSA in the germline V gene. Germline trimming cut 1 base from V and 5 bases from J; bases unmatched to any gene: 1. The full variable domain, completed using reference TRBV7-2 and TRBJ1-2, is GAGVSQSPSNKVTEKGKDVELRCDPISGHTALYWYRQSLGQGLEFLIYFQGNSAPDKSGLPSDRFSAERTGGSVSTLTIQRTQQEDSAVYLCASSLEGQGYGYTFGSGTRLTVV.

The V gene is TRBV28, the J gene TRBJ1-5; perhaps TRBD1 as D (5 bases). The ends were cut back, 2 bases at V and 5 bases at J, with 22 bases in the middle. CDR1 is MDHEN, CDR2 SYDVKM, per germline. The CDR3 consists of 18 residues. The CDR3 sequence: CASSLSLGLGSNDQPQHF. The DNA of the CDR3 is TGTGCCAGCAGTTTAAGCTTGGGGCTAGGTTCAAACGATCAGCCCCAGCATTTT.

This chain uses TRBV4-2 with TRBJ2-7; TRBD1 is a possible D gene (6 bases). Germline V gene lookup returns CDR1 LGHNA and CDR2 YNFKEQ. The CDR3 sequence is 16 residues long. Trimming left V 0 bases short and J 4 bases short, with 16 bases between. CDR3 bases: TGTGCCAGCAGCCAAGAGGGGAAGGGGGACCTATACGAGCAGTACTTC. This sequence encodes CASSQEGKGDLYEQYF.

This clone has only one observation. The V call is TRBV7-2, the J call TRBJ2-1, with 7 bases identical to TRBD2. The CDR3 has 15 amino acids. V shed 1 base and J 6 bases; nucleotides not matched to a gene: 6. CDR1 and CDR2 (germline): SGHTA, FQGNSA. The CDR3 coding sequence is TGTGCCAGCAGCTTAGTCGGCGGGAGACCCAATGAGCAGTTCTTC. It codes for CASSLVGGRPNEQFF.

The chain is built from TRBV6-1 and TRBJ2-7; 12 nucleotides agree with TRBD2. Germline lookup yields CDR1 MNHNS and CDR2 SASEGT. This CDR3 comprises 15 residues. The J segment lost 3 bases and the V segment lost 6 bases, leaving 6 bases of the junction unmatched. CDR3 sequence (DNA): TGTGCCAGCAGGGGGGAGGGACTAGCGGGCTACGAGCAGTACTTC. Residues: CASRGEGLAGYEQYF.

This rearrangement joins TRBV30 to TRBJ2-3, with 12 bases that match TRBD2. From germline, CDR1 is GTSNPN and CDR2 SVGIG (reference sequence). This CDR3 spans 16 amino acids. V dropped 1 base and J dropped 6; count of bases not matched to a gene: 8. The CDR3 coding sequence is TGTGCCTGGAGTGGCTCTAGCGGGAGGGTCAGGGATACGCAGTATTTT. The encoded protein is CAWSGSSGRVRDTQYF.